This note documents a single T cell receptor beta chain sequence. Its antigen is unidentified. The sample originates from a study of post-analysis software for immune sequencing data. The wider study: Patients with relapsing-remitting, secondary progressive and progressive-relapsing multiple sclerosis courses were all represented. Notes on the study in general: F measure showed strong co-clustering of same-batch samples. TRBV5-6, TRBV5-1 and TRBV20-1 were among a handful of TRBV segments more frequent in patients than controls. Among multiple sclerosis patients, normalized Chao1 diversity was significantly below that of controls.

Tagging with unique molecular identifiers was a feature of the TCR beta cDNA libraries. Input of roughly 0.85 to 11 million T cells yielded around 460,000 cDNA molecules. MiXCR, run by TCRdb on the PCR reads, gives a single entry per CDR3 protein. The table lists roughly 800,000 distinct CDR3 sequences, around 53% of them singletons. The CDR3 has 13 residues. Germline V gene sequence: CDR1 LGHDT, CDR2 YNNKEL (reference sequence). V shed 6 bases and J shed 2 bases, with 10 bases lying between them. Source material: blood. The genes are TRBV3-1 and TRBJ1-1; D might be TRBD1 (6 bases). The receptor's source is a girl between 10 and 17 years old with multiple sclerosis. DNA for the CDR3: TGTGCCAGCAGGTACAGGGCCAACACTGAAGCTTTCTTT. As protein: CASRYRANTEAFF.